This T cell receptor beta chain was identified during a study of T-cell reconstitution after alpha-beta-depleted transplantation in children. Per the germline V gene, CDR1 is ENHRY and CDR2 is SYGVKD. V was shortened by 7 bases and J by 5 bases, with 11 bases between the two germline ends. CDR3 length: 12 amino acids. Unique molecular identifiers were used to barcode this TCRbeta library. TCRdb redid the calling of the PCR reads with MiXCR, one entry per CDR3 protein. The data show 200,000 to 250,000 distinct CDR3 sequences, under 8.5% seen once. This clonotype was picked up a small number of times. The chain uses TRBV10-3 and TRBJ1-1; no clear D. The source material was PBMCs, mostly from graft donor cells, sampled 360 days after TCRalphabeta/CD19-depleted stem cell transplant. This TCR was sampled from a male patient aged 2-15 years who had a stem cell transplant for acute myeloid leukemia, so the T cells may come from the graft donor. CDR3 nucleotides: TGTGCCATCAAGTTCGGGGTAACTGAAGCTTTCTTT. This gives the protein CAIKFGVTEAFF.